This TCR beta chain was sequenced in a study of blood T cell repertoires in COVID-19. Produced via immunoSEQ multiplex PCR; TCRdb's table is partial and in-frame only. Of some 88,000 clones listed, about four fifths are singletons. V dropped 3 bases and J dropped 2 bases, with 8 bases sitting between them. This CDR3 region has 13 residues. The sequenced sample was peripheral blood. The receptor's source is a human donor in a cohort sampled during active COVID-19. The chain has TRBV12-3 or TRBV12-4 and TRBJ2-7; D unclear. The CDR3 loop is CASSLGEAYEQYF. The CDR3 DNA is TGTGCCAGCAGTTTGGGCGAAGCCTACGAGCAGTACTTC.